Following are 6 T cell receptor beta chains from one sample sequenced in a study of cytomegalovirus exposure and HLA in healthy donors. The PCR ran on 60 Vbeta and 13 Jbeta primers. TCRdb's copy holds only in-frame clones and misses some; the assay was immunoSEQ multiplex PCR. In the table there are roughly 120,000 clones, around 10% of which are singletons. Sequencing was performed on PBMCs. The receptors here all came from a man aged 25-40 years in good health and CMV-seronegative.

With respect to this clone: The same CDR3 also results from other DNA sequences found in this sample. This CDR3 is CAWSRGDLGISGYTF. CDR3 nucleotides: TGTGCCTGGAGTCGAGGGGACTTAGGGATCTCTGGCTACACCTTC. The chain uses TRBV30 and TRBJ1-2; D possibly corresponds to TRBD1 (5 bases). The CDR3 loop spans 15 amino acids. V lost 2 bases to trimming and J lost 7 bases, with 20 bases between them. Germline V gives CDR1 GTSNPN, CDR2 SVGIG (reference sequence).

The chain is built from TRBV5-1 and TRBJ2-5; 8 bases fit TRBD1. CDR1 is SGHRS and CDR2 is YFSETQ in the germline V gene. The CDR3 sequence is 15 residues long. V shed 0 bases, J shed 5 bases, and the junction held 6 bases outside the gene matches. CDR3 amino acids: CASSLGQGRGETQYF. The CDR3 bases are TGCGCCAGCAGCTTGGGACAGGGGAGAGGCGAGACCCAGTACTTC.

The sample holds a few counts of this clone. The germline gene is not matched at one end of the junction; a read error may be the cause. This chain joins TRBV5-6 and TRBJ2-7; the D gene is possibly TRBD1 (6 bases). The CDR3 loop spans 11 amino acids. CDR1 is SGHDT, CDR2 YYEEEE, per germline. This chain's CDR3 is CASSGGRGLIF. Written as DNA, the CDR3 is TGTGCCAGCAGCGGGGGCAGGGGCCTGATCTTC. The full variable domain, with the rest looked up from reference TRBV5-6 and TRBJ2-7, is DAGVTQSPTHLIKTRGQQVTLRCSPKSGHDTVSWYQQALGQGPQFIFQYYEEEERQRGNFPDRFSGHQFPNYSSELNVNALLLGDSALYLCASSGGRGLIFGPGTRLTVT.

The J gene is TRBJ1-2, the V gene TRBV2; D possibly corresponds to TRBD1 (5 bases). Per germline, CDR1 SNHLY and CDR2 FYNNEI. V lost 6 bases and J lost 4, with 15 bases in between. This CDR3 is built from 14 residues. This CDR3 is CASSPGLGSYGYTF. The CDR3 coding sequence is TGTGCCAGCAGCCCAGGGCTAGGAAGCTATGGCTACACCTTC.

This clone was detected only a few times. The V call is TRBV5-1, the J call TRBJ2-1, with D tentatively TRBD1 (6 bases). Germline CDR1 is SGHRS and CDR2 is YFSETQ. The CDR3 spans 11 residues. With 0 bases removed from V and 15 bases from J, the gap between germline ends came to 10 bases. CDR3 sequence: CASSLEQGVFF. DNA for the CDR3: TGCGCCAGCAGCTTGGAACAGGGTGTGTTCTTC.

This chain uses TRBV13 with TRBJ2-7, with D maybe TRBD1 (5 bases). The length of the CDR3 is 17 residues. Germline CDR1 reads PRHDT; CDR2 reads FYEKMQ (reference sequence). Trimming shortened V by 8 bases and J by 5 bases, and 28 bases separated the two germline ends. The CDR3, as DNA: TGTGCCAGCGACATCAAACACGCAGGGTTGACCCCCAACGAGCAGTACTTC. Its protein product is CASDIKHAGLTPNEQYF. Together with reference TRBV13 and TRBJ2-7, the CDR3 gives the full variable domain: AAGVIQSPRHLIKEKRETATLKCYPIPRHDTVYWYQQGPGQDPQFLISFYEKMQSDKGSIPDRFSAQQFSDYHSELNMSSLELGDSALYFCASDIKHAGLTPNEQYFGPGTRLTVT.